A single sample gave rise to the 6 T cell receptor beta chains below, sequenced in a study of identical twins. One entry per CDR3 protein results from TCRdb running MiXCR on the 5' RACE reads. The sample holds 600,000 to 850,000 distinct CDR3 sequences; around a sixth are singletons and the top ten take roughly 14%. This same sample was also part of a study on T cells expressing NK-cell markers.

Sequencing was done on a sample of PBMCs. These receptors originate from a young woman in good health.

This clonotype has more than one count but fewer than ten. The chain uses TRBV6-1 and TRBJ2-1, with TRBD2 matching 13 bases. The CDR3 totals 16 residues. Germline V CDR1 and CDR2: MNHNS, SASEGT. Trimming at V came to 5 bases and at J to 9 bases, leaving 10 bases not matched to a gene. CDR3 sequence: CASSQVGLAGEGEQFF. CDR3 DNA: TGTGCCAGCAGTCAAGTCGGACTAGCGGGAGAGGGTGAGCAGTTCTTC.

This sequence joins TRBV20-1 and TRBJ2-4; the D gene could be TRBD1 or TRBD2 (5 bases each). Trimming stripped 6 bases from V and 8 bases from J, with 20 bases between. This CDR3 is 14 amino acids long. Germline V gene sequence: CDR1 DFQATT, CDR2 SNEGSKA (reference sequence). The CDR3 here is CSAGPLAPGDIQYF. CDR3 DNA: TGCAGTGCGGGGCCTCTAGCACCCGGGGACATTCAGTACTTC.

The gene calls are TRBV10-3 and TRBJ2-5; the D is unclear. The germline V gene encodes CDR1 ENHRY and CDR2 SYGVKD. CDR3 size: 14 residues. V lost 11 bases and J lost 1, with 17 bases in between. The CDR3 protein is CAPCPTGPQETQYF. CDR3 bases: TGTGCCCCCTGCCCCACGGGTCCCCAAGAGACCCAGTACTTC.

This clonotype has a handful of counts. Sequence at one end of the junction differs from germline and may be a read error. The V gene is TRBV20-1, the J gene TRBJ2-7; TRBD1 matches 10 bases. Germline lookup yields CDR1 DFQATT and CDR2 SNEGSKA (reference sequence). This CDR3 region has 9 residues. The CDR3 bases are TGCAGTGCTAGCCGGACAGGGGGGTTC. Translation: CSASRTGGF.

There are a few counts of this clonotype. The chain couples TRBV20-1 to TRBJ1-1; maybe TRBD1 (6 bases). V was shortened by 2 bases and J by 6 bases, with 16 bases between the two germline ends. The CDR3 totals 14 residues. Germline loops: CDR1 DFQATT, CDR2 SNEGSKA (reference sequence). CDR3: CSARFRQGRSEAFF. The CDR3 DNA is TGCAGTGCTAGATTTAGGCAGGGGAGGTCTGAAGCTTTCTTT.

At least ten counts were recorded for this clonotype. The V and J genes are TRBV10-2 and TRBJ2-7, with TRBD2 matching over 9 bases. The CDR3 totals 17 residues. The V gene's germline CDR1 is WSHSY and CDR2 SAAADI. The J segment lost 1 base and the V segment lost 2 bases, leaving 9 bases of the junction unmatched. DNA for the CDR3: TGCGCCAGCAGTGAGGGGGGCCTAGCGGGACCGTCCTACGAGCAGTACTTC. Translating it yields CASSEGGLAGPSYEQYF.